Sequencing of this TCR beta chain was carried out in a study of blood T cell repertoires in COVID-19. In the original analysis: Amplified reference gene primers provided the basis for estimating nucleated cell counts. Assay: immunoSEQ multiplex PCR; the TCRdb copy retains only in-frame clones and omits some. D and trimming were read from the DNA, whereas the V and J calls and clone size are those reported in that table. The sample gives about 270,000 clones, just under 90% of which show up once; roughly 4.3% is in the top ten. Those who participated ranged in age from roughly 18 to 89 years and resided in about 24 US areas. Participants' reported clinical history set cohort assignment. The V and J ends lost 4 bases and 2 bases, in that order; junction bases with no gene match: 6. This CDR3 has 16 residues. CDR1 is KGHDR, CDR2 SFDVKD, per germline.

This TCR was recovered from a woman in her thirties with acute COVID-19. V and J are TRBV24-1 and TRBJ2-1; 8 nucleotides match TRBD1. Source material: PBMCs or T cells enriched from blood (not recorded which). The CDR3 bases are TGTGCCACCAGTGACCCCGGACAGGGAACCTACAATGAGCAGTTCTTC. Its translation is CATSDPGQGTYNEQFF.